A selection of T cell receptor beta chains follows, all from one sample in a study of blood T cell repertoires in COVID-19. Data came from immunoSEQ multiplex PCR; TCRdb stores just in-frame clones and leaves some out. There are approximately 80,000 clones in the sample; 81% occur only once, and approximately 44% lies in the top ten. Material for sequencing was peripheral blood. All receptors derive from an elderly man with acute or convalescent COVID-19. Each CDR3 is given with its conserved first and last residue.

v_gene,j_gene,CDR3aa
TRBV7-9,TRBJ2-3,CASSLAPNFGWDTQYF
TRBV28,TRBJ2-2,CASSLSPRGGELFF
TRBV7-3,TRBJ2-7,CASSLGTGVRYEQYF
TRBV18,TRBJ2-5,CASSAWTPQETQYF
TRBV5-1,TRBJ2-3,CASSLAGTGNTDTQYF
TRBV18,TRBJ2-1,CASAAIPSTGGLYNEQFF
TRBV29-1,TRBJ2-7,CSVGGGVYEQYF
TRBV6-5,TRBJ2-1,CASIRTGPYNEQFF
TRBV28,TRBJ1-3,CASRSRLSSGNTIYF
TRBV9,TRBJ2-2,CASSAHLAGELFF
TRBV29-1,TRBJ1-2,CSVEVQINYGYTF
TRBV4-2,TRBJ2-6,CASSQRQGEAGANVLTF
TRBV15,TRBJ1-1,CATSRALQGSTEAFF
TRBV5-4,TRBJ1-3,CASREGATSGNTIYF
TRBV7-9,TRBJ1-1,CASSPLIGETEAFF
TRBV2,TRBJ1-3,CASGTPGQVTNTIYF
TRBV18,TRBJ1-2,CASSFSGQGTGGYTF
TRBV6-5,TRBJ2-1,CASSYMLSGGNEQFF